This T cell receptor (beta chain) came from a study of cytotoxic CD8 clonotypes in ibrutinib-treated CLL. CDR1 is MDHEN and CDR2 is SYDVKM in the germline V gene. The CDR3 spans 16 residues. V trimming: 5 bases; J trimming: 4 bases; junction bases outside the gene matches: 10. Study outcomes and limitations: A rise in clonality was seen at ibrutinib response, and a fall back toward baseline was seen at progression. Collection times varied between progressing and sustained-remission patients. Among the clonotypes, public ones were uncommon and contracted or held stable on treatment. Higher circulating CD8+ T-cell counts strongly accompanied higher baseline clonality, above age-matched healthy donors.

As to this clone: The antigen remains undetermined.

Profiled with immunoSEQ multiplex PCR; TCRdb holds only in-frame clones, not every one. This table holds more than 150,000 clones, 55% to 85% found once. The source of this sequence is a human donor with chronic lymphocytic leukemia. The sample in question was PBMCs, obtained after 24 months of ibrutinib treatment. This chain joins TRBV28 and TRBJ1-3, with 8 bases lining up with TRBD1. Here the CDR3 DNA reads TGTGCCAGCAGTGCTGCAGGGGGCTATGGAGGAAACACCATATATTTT. This codes for CASSAAGGYGGNTIYF.